The present T cell receptor beta chain was sequenced within a study of T cell responses to AZD1222 COVID-19 vaccine. Profiled with immunoSEQ multiplex PCR; TCRdb holds only in-frame clones, not every one. In the table there are under 95,000 clones, approximately 88% of which are singletons. Second-dose groups at about 4 or about 12 weeks were pooled. This CDR3 contains 17 residues. Trimming removed 0 bases from V and 8 bases from J; junction bases left unmatched: 6. CDR1 and CDR2 (germline): LNHDA, SQIVND (reference sequence). This chain uses TRBV19 with TRBJ2-1; 14 bases agree with TRBD2. The TCR was taken from an adult who received the AZD1222 COVID-19 vaccine. The sample consisted of peripheral blood, taken 28 days after the second AZD1222 dose. CDR3 sequence reads: CASSIDGTSGGRDEQFF. CDR3 bases: TGTGCCAGTAGTATAGACGGGACTAGCGGGGGTCGGGATGAGCAGTTCTTC.